Listed here is a single T cell receptor (delta chain). This clone is identified as medium-sized (0.01 to 0.1%). This clone's antigen is unknown. Per-base quality was not reported, and no clone a single base away is much larger than it. This sample is part of a study of fetal and pediatric gammadelta thymocytes (dated by TCRdb to between 2021 and 2023). Regarding the study in general: To strengthen a single-cell study of gammadelta thymocyte development, the researchers used bulk gammadelta thymocyte repertoires that mixed previously published data with newly generated, unpublished data. The set of bulk gammadelta thymocyte repertoires included some ten subjects in total: 3 fetal thymus donors and 7 pediatric thymus donors. Unpublished data were combined with previously published data (refs 27,28) to make up the bulk gammadelta thymocyte repertoires. Bulk TCR repertoire data were included to raise the number of subjects and reinforce the CDR3 publicity analysis.

Trimming takes 2 bases off V and 0 bases off J; junction bases not matched to a gene: 32. The CDR3 measures 29 amino acids from cysteine to phenylalanine. Just CDR3 DNA is preserved here, 87 bases in frame from base 1. CDR1 and CDR2 were assigned from the germline V gene as TSWWSYY and QGS. Thymocytes were stained with Zombie NIR viability dye and antibodies against CD3 (UCHT1), TCRgammadelta (11F2), TCRVgamma9 (IMMU360) and TCRVdelta2 (IMMU389). TRD and TRG CDR3 repertoires were generated in bulk, separately, from sorted Vgamma9Vdelta2 and nonVgamma9Vdelta2 gammadelta thymocytes obtained from human fetal and pediatric thymuses. Pediatric thymus tissue was collected in Belgium from children having cardiac surgery. Pediatric thymus donors in the study were aged between roughly 1 and 12 years. Thymic cell suspensions from fetal and post-natal thymuses were prepared as previously described. NonVgamma9Vdelta2 thymocytes were sorted as CD3+ gammadeltaTCR+ cells lacking the Vgamma9+Vdelta2+ phenotype. Cells were sorted on a FACS Aria III cell sorter (BD Biosciences).

Study-wide findings and limitations: Fetal gammadelta thymocyte repertoires were previously reported to be enriched for TRDV2, TRGV8 and TRGV9 usage, low N additions and public CDR3s compared with post-natal repertoires.

The reads were generated on an Illumina MiSeq. Per the original workflow: For publicity analysis, the Vgamma9Vdelta2 and nonVgamma9Vdelta2 bulk CDR3 files of each subject were merged into one combined repertoire per subject. Using base R and dplyr, CDR3 publicity was scored on a scale from 0 to 19 by checking each amino acid sequence across 9 single-cell datasets and under 11 bulk repertoires. TCRdb called clones from the public reads with CATT, and repeated DNA sequences were later combined into one row. The V and J calls, along with clone size, are taken from TCRdb and not from the paper's own processing. This sample holds several hundred delta-chain clones; about 10% were observed only once. The ten top clones hold about 40% of the sample.

The chain is encoded by TRDV1 joined to TRDJ3; 12 bases in the junction line up with TRDD3. Sequencing was performed on non-Vgamma9Vdelta2 gamma-delta T cells from the thymus. The cell subset or site label corresponds to: CD3+gammadeltaTCR+ thymocytes not co-expressing Vgamma9 and Vdelta2. This TCR came from a child who underwent cardiac surgery and was recorded as healthy. The DNA sequence is as follows: TGTGCTCTTGGGGAAAGGTTGAGGAATTGCGAAAGCCCCTTACTGGGGGATACCCTGAGCTCCTGGGACACCCGACAGATGTTTTTC. Protein translation: CALGERLRNCESPLLGDTLSSWDTRQMFF.